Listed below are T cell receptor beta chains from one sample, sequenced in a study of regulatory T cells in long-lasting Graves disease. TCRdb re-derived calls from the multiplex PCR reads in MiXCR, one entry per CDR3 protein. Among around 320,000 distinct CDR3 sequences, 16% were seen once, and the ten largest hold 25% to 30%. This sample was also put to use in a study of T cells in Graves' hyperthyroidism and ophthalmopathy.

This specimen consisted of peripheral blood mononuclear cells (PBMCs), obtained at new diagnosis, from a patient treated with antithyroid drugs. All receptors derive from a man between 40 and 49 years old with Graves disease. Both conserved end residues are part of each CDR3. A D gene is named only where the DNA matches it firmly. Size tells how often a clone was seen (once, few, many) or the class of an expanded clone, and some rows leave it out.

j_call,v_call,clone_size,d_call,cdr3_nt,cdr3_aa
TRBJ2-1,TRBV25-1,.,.,TGTGCCAGCAGTGCGTCCCTTGAGCAGTTCTTC,CASSASLEQFF
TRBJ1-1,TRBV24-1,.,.,TGTGCCACCAGTCCTGGTGGGAGGAACACTGAAGCTTTCTTT,CATSPGGRNTEAFF
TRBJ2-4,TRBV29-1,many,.,TGCAGTTTTTTCGGAGCCAAAAACATTCAGTACTTC,CSFFGAKNIQYF
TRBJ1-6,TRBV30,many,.,TGTGCCTGGAATCTTGCAGGCTATAATTCACCCCTCCACTTT,CAWNLAGYNSPLHF
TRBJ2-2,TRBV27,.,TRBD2,TGTGCCAGCACGCCCGGCCGGAGAACTAGCGGGGGGGACACCGGGGAGCTGTTTTTT,CASTPGRRTSGGDTGELFF
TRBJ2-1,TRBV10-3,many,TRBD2,TGTGCCATCAGCCCCCTTAGCGGGGGGACGGATGAGCAGTTCTTC,CAISPLSGGTDEQFF
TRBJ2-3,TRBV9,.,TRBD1,TGTGCCAGCAGTTACTGGGACAGGGGTGGCACAGATACGCAGTATTTT,CASSYWDRGGTDTQYF
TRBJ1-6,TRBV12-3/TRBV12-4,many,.,TGTGCCAGCAGTCACCCTTCGGAGTATAATTCACCCCTCCACTTT,CASSHPSEYNSPLHF
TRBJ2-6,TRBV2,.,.,TGTGCCAGCATAAGGGTAGCTGGGGCCAACGTCCTGACTTTC,CASIRVAGANVLTF
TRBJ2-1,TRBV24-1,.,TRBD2,TGTGCCACCAGTGATCCGAAAGTAGGCGGGGGGTATGAGCAGTTCTTC,CATSDPKVGGGYEQFF
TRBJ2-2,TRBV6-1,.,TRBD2,TGTGCCAGCACCGACTCGGCTAGCGGGAACACCGGGGAGCTGTTTTTT,CASTDSASGNTGELFF
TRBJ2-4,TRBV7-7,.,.,TGTGCCAGCAGCTTAGCTGGCTCTTATCAGTACTTC,CASSLAGSYQYF
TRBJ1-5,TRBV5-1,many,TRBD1,TGTGCCAGCAGCCAGACAGGGGGCGATCAGCCCCAGCATTTT,CASSQTGGDQPQHF
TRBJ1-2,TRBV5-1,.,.,TGCGCCAGCAGCGTAGACAGCTATGGCTACACCTTC,CASSVDSYGYTF